This is a list of T cell receptor beta chains from one sample in a study of somatic mutations in cytotoxic T cells in rheumatoid arthritis. Sequencing used immunoSEQ multiplex PCR; TCRdb keeps in-frame clones, though not all of them. This table holds tens of thousands of clones, about four fifths found once. The sample taken for sequencing was CD8+ T cells sorted from blood. The receptors here all came from an adult with rheumatoid arthritis. The CDR3 runs from the conserved cysteine through the conserved F or W. The D gene is left open where the match is weak. Size is omitted from some rows. Given values are once, few, many or a class for expanded clones.

- - TRBJ1-2 13 TRBV4-3 CASSHPRGYGYTF TGCGCCAGCAGCCATCCTAGGGGCTATGGCTACACCTTC
TRBD1 few TRBJ1-5 15 TRBV4-1 CASSQTEGAGQPQHF TGCGCCAGCAGCCAAACGGAGGGGGCTGGTCAGCCCCAGCATTTT
- - TRBJ2-6 16 TRBV27 CASSLIGFSGANVLTF TGTGCCAGCAGTTTAATAGGGTTCTCTGGGGCCAACGTCCTGACTTTC
TRBD1 - TRBJ1-2 14 TRBV7-2 CASSSTGGRLRAKF TGTGCCAGCAGCTCGACAGGGGGCCGCCTTCGGGCAAAGTTC
TRBD1 few TRBJ2-7 14 TRBV19 CASSAQGSSYEQYF TGTGCCAGTAGTGCACAGGGGTCGTCCTACGAGCAGTACTTC
TRBD1 - TRBJ1-4 17 TRBV7-9 CASSFRDRGITNEKLFF TGTGCCAGCAGCTTCCGGGACAGGGGTATAACTAATGAAAAACTGTTTTTT
- - TRBJ2-1 12 TRBV7-9 CASRRGYNEQFF TGTGCCAGCAGACGAGGGTACAATGAGCAGTTCTTC
TRBD1 few TRBJ1-4 16 TRBV16 CASSQFGQGLNEKLFF TGTGCCAGCAGCCAATTCGGACAGGGCCTTAATGAAAAACTGTTTTTT
TRBD1 - TRBJ1-4 17 TRBV19 CASSTWDRTSTNEKLFF TGTGCCAGTAGTACTTGGGACAGGACTTCAACTAATGAAAAACTGTTTTTT
- few TRBJ1-1 14 TRBV4-2 CASSQGGGDTEAFF TGTGCCAGCAGCCAGGGGGGAGGGGATACTGAAGCTTTCTTT
- few TRBJ1-1 16 TRBV2 CASSESPLPGGTEAFF TGTGCCAGCAGTGAATCTCCCCTGCCTGGGGGCACTGAAGCTTTCTTT
- - TRBJ2-5 17 TRBV6-4 CASSDRSNGGAQETQYF TGTGCCAGCAGTGACCGGTCTAACGGGGGCGCCCAAGAGACCCAGTACTTC
- - TRBJ2-7 15 TRBV7-8 CASSRHQGLTYEQYF TGTGCCAGCAGTCGTCACCAGGGGTTAACCTACGAGCAGTACTTC
TRBD1 medium-sized TRBJ1-4 16 TRBV7-9 CASSQHRGRSNEKLFF TGTGCCAGCAGCCAGCACAGGGGGAGATCTAATGAAAAACTGTTTTTT
- - TRBJ2-3 15 TRBV7-9 CASSLIGERGDTQYF TGTGCCAGCAGCTTAATCGGTGAAAGAGGAGATACGCAGTATTTT
- medium-sized TRBJ2-7 13 TRBV6-5 CASSAHSRAVSHF TGTGCCAGCAGTGCCCACTCTCGGGCAGTCTCACACTTC
- - TRBJ2-7 14 TRBV4-1 CASSQDTRAYEQYF TGCGCCAGCAGCCAAGATACGAGGGCCTACGAGCAGTACTTC
- - TRBJ2-5 17 TRBV5-4 CASTPQGGESAVETQYF TGTGCCAGCACCCCCCAGGGCGGCGAATCCGCCGTAGAGACCCAGTACTTC
- - TRBJ2-3 14 TRBV7-9 CASSYRRDLDTQYF TGTGCCAGCAGTTATCGTCGGGATCTGGATACGCAGTATTTT
TRBD1 - TRBJ2-7 14 TRBV19 CASSYQGAPYEQYF TGTGCCAGTAGTTATCAGGGGGCTCCCTACGAGCAGTACTTC
- - TRBJ1-1 11 TRBV27 CASITSRGAFF TGTGCCAGCATCACGTCCCGGGGAGCTTTCTTT
- medium-sized TRBJ1-5 15 TRBV2 CASSEWDNSNQPQHF TGTGCCAGCAGTGAGTGGGATAATAGCAATCAGCCCCAGCATTTT
- few TRBJ2-3 15 TRBV7-9 CASGSGSFRTDTQYF TGTGCCAGTGGTTCGGGGTCGTTTCGCACAGATACGCAGTATTTT
TRBD2 - TRBJ2-3 16 TRBV4-1 CASSPGTSGYTDTQYF TGCGCCAGCAGCCCGGGGACTAGCGGGTACACAGATACGCAGTATTTT
- once TRBJ2-3 14 TRBV6-1 CASSLPGSTDTQYF TGTGCCAGCAGTTTACCGGGGAGCACAGATACGCAGTATTTT
- - TRBJ2-7 11 TRBV25-1 CASSEPSEQYF TGTGCCAGCAGTGAACCGAGCGAGCAGTACTTC
- once TRBJ2-7 15 TRBV7-6 CASSLEATAIYEQYF TGTGCCAGCAGCTTAGAGGCGACAGCGATTTACGAGCAGTACTTC
- - TRBJ2-1 16 TRBV9 CASSVGGVGVYNEQFF TGTGCCAGCAGCGTAGGCGGGGTAGGAGTTTACAATGAGCAGTTCTTC
- - TRBJ1-1 15 TRBV5-6 CASSLGGRMNTEAFF TGTGCCAGCAGCTTGGGAGGGAGAATGAACACTGAAGCTTTCTTT
- few TRBJ1-6 13 TRBV19 CASSIGLRSPLHF TGTGCCAGTAGTATTGGGCTACGTTCACCCCTCCACTTT
TRBD1 - TRBJ2-7 16 TRBV4-3 CASSQGRDRKSYEQYF TGCGCCAGCAGCCAGGGCCGGGACAGGAAATCCTACGAGCAGTACTTC
- - TRBJ1-1 12 TRBV7-9 CASSSSAKQAFF TGTGCCAGCAGCTCAAGCGCAAAGCAGGCTTTCTTT
- - TRBJ2-7 13 TRBV9 CASSAHEHYEQYF TGTGCCAGCAGCGCACATGAACACTACGAGCAGTACTTC
- - TRBJ1-3 16 TRBV10-1 CASSDDQDVSGNTIYF TGCGCCAGCAGTGATGACCAGGACGTCTCTGGAAACACCATATATTTT
- - TRBJ2-1 14 TRBV2 CASSELGQGEEQFF TGTGCCAGCAGTGAACTCGGGCAGGGCGAGGAGCAGTTCTTC
- - TRBJ2-7 13 TRBV2 CASSEPGSYEQYF TGTGCCAGCAGTGAACCGGGGTCCTACGAGCAGTACTTC
- - TRBJ1-6 14 TRBV19 CASSTGFWNSPLHF TGTGCCAGTAGTACGGGGTTCTGGAATTCACCCCTCCACTTT
- - TRBJ2-2 13 TRBV5-1 CASSLWVSSELFF TGCGCCAGCAGTCTATGGGTTTCGTCGGAGCTGTTTTTT
- - TRBJ2-5 15 TRBV29-1 CSVEGAGRGKETQYF TGCAGCGTTGAGGGGGCGGGCCGAGGAAAAGAGACCCAGTACTTC
TRBD1 - TRBJ1-2 14 TRBV7-6 CASSSRQGREGYTF TGTGCCAGCAGCTCCAGACAGGGACGGGAAGGCTACACCTTC
TRBD2 - TRBJ2-7 15 TRBV4-1 CASSQEVTSYNEQYF TGCGCCAGCAGCCAAGAGGTGACTAGCTACAACGAGCAGTACTTC
- few TRBJ2-1 18 TRBV5-1 CASSLGDSLNLSYNEQFF TGCGCCAGCAGCTTGGGGGACTCCCTAAACCTCTCCTACAATGAGCAGTTCTTC
- - TRBJ1-1 14 TRBV5-4 CASSLEWGNAEAFF TGTGCCAGCAGCTTGGAGTGGGGCAACGCTGAAGCTTTCTTT
- - TRBJ1-1 13 TRBV19 CASSINSNTEAFF TGTGCCAGTAGTATAAATTCGAACACTGAAGCTTTCTTT
- - TRBJ1-6 15 TRBV5-5 CASSPRGGSNSPLHF TGTGCCAGCAGCCCCCGGGGGGGGAGTAATTCACCCCTCCACTTT
TRBD2 - TRBJ2-1 16 TRBV29-1 CSAPSSGRSSYNEQFF TGCAGCGCCCCATCTAGCGGAAGAAGCTCCTACAATGAGCAGTTCTTC
- - TRBJ2-7 13 TRBV7-2 CASSLGQLYEQYF TGTGCCAGCAGCCTTGGACAGCTCTACGAGCAGTACTTC
- - TRBJ2-7 15 TRBV5-1 CASSSVGDHSYEQYF TGCGCCAGCAGCTCAGTGGGGGACCACTCCTACGAGCAGTACTTC
- - TRBJ1-5 15 TRBV7-2 CASSYQGFSNQPQHF TGTGCCAGCAGCTATCAGGGGTTTAGCAATCAGCCCCAGCATTTT